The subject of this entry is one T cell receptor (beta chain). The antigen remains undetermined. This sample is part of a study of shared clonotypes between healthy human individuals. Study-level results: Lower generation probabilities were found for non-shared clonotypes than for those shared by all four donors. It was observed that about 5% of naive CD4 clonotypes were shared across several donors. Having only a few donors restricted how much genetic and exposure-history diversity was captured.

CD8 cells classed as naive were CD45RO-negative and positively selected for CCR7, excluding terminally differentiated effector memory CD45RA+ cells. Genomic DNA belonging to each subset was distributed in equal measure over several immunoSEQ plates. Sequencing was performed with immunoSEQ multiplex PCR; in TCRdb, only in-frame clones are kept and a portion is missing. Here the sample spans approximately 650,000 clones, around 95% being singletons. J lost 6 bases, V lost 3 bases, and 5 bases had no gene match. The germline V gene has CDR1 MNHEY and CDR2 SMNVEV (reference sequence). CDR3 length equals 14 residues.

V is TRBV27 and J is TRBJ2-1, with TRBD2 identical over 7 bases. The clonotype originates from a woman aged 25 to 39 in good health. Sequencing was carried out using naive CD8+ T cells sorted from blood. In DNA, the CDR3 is TGTGCCAGCAGTTTCGGACTAGGGGTCAATGAGCAGTTCTTC. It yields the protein CASSFGLGVNEQFF.